In its sample, the clone carrying this T cell receptor (beta chain) was seen a few times. What it recognizes is unknown. The data were obtained in a study of Graves' ophthalmopathy and Graves' hyperthyroidism. Per germline, CDR1 LNHNV and CDR2 YYDKDF (reference sequence). V gave up 1 base and J gave up 3 bases; unmatched junction bases: 6. The CDR3 runs 16 residues. Regarding the study as a whole: Most clonotypes expanded in thyroid above 0.001 frequency were present in blood too.

Amplification from RNA transcripts yielded the TCR beta CDR3 regions. HTBI primers were employed in first-round RT-PCR, then a second-round multiplex PCR followed. Via MiXCR, TCRdb re-called the multiplex PCR reads, giving one row per CDR3 protein. The sample contains roughly 220,000 distinct CDR3 sequences, roughly 50% of which appear only once. The sequenced sample was peripheral blood. This chain connects TRBV15 to TRBJ2-7, with 10 bases identical to TRBD2. The receptor was isolated from an adult man with Graves' ophthalmopathy. CDR3 in amino acids: CATSRALGLADYEQYF. In DNA, the CDR3 is TGTGCCACCAGCAGAGCCCTCGGACTAGCGGACTACGAGCAGTACTTC.